The entry below gives a single T cell receptor (beta chain) sequence along with its context. The data are from a study of technical replicates of blood from a handful of donors. Germline-derived CDR1 and CDR2 are SGHTA and FQGNSA. The CDR3 is 15 residues long. V lost 3 bases to trimming and J lost 12 bases, with 20 bases between them. TCRdb's copy holds only in-frame clones and misses some; the assay was immunoSEQ multiplex PCR. Among approximately 79,000 clones, around 90% were seen once, and the ten largest hold about 0.38%. Sequencing input: T cells isolated from PBMCs. This chain connects TRBV7-2 to TRBJ1-4; perhaps TRBD1 as D (6 bases). The source of this sequence is a human donor in good health. The CDR3: CASSFDPGSGGQLFF. The CDR3 nucleotides read TGTGCCAGCAGCTTTGATCCAGGTTCCGGGGGGCAACTGTTTTTT.